The 21 T cell receptor beta chains reported below all come from one sample, sequenced in a study of T cells after yellow fever vaccination. Via MiXCR, TCRdb re-called the 5' RACE reads, giving one row per CDR3 protein. The sample has approximately 510,000 distinct CDR3 sequences; 20% to 25% are singletons. Sequencing used PBMCs, obtained 20 to 25 days after the first yellow fever vaccination. These receptors came from a young man who received the YFV17D yellow fever vaccine.

Only a few counts were recorded for this clonotype. The chain recombines TRBV5-1 with TRBJ1-2; 7 nucleotides align to TRBD1. CDR1 is SGHRS, CDR2 YFSETQ, per germline. Unmatched junction bases numbered 3, after V lost 4 bases and J lost 3 bases. The CDR3 length is 13 residues. CDR3 nucleotide sequence: TGCGCCAGCAGCAACGACAGGGACTATGGCTACACCTTC. It translates to CASSNDRDYGYTF.

V is TRBV21-1 and J is TRBJ2-1; the table calls TRBD2, which could not be checked here. TRBV21-1 is annotated as a pseudogene. This CDR3 contains 15 residues. The CDR3 spells CASSNNLAPRDEQFF. The CDR3 region has the DNA TGTGCCAGCAGCAATAACCTAGCGCCGCGGGATGAGCAGTTCTTC.

J is TRBJ2-3 and V is TRBV2; 11 bases fit TRBD1. Trimming at V came to 4 bases and at J to 5 bases, leaving 11 bases not matched to a gene. The CDR3 length is 17 residues. Germline loops: CDR1 SNHLY, CDR2 FYNNEI. In DNA form, the CDR3 reads TGTGCCAGCAGTGTAGTAGCCGGACAGGGGGCGAGAGATACGCAGTATTTT. Translated: CASSVVAGQGARDTQYF.

This clonotype was seen more than once but under ten times. This chain connects TRBV7-2 to TRBJ2-3, with D possibly matching TRBD1 (6 bases). The V gene's germline CDR1 is SGHTA and CDR2 FQGNSA. The V end was cut by 0 bases, the J end by 7 bases, with 14 bases between. The CDR3 loop spans 15 amino acids. CDR3: CASSLATGSIHTQYF. The CDR3 nucleotides are TGTGCCAGCAGCTTAGCTACAGGGTCCATCCATACGCAGTATTTT.

This clonotype was found a few times. The V call is TRBV6-5, the J call TRBJ1-2; possible D gene TRBD1, 5 bases. The length of the CDR3 is 12 residues. Germline CDR1 is MNHEY and CDR2 is SVGAGI. Trimming cost V 6 bases and J 8 bases, with 13 bases left between them. The CDR3 nucleotides read TGTGCCAGCAGCCGACAGCTCGGCGGCTACACCTTC. Translation gives CASSRQLGGYTF.

The chain couples TRBV5-5 to TRBJ2-7; D may match TRBD1 or TRBD2 (8 bases each). There are 14 residues in the CDR3. Germline V lookup: CDR1 SGHKS, CDR2 YYEKEE (reference sequence). V was pared by 4 bases and J by 7 bases, with 18 bases between. The CDR3 loop reads CASSTRTGTREQYV. The CDR3 DNA follows: TGTGCCAGCAGCACCAGGACAGGGACTAGGGAGCAGTACGTC.

This chain links TRBV5-1 with TRBJ2-1; 10 positions match TRBD2. The V gene's germline CDR1 is SGHRS and CDR2 YFSETQ. This CDR3 contains 14 residues. With V trimmed by 4 bases and J by 7 bases, 5 bases remained unmatched. The CDR3, as DNA: TGCGCCAGCAGCGCTAGCGGGGGCGTTAATGAGCAGTTCTTC. Translated, it gives CASSASGGVNEQFF.

This clonotype was recorded once. V and J are TRBV4-3 and TRBJ2-1, with a tentative D call TRBD2 (5 bases). Germline V lookup: CDR1 LGHNA, CDR2 YSLEER. The length of the CDR3 is 16 residues. V dropped 4 bases and J dropped 8 bases, with 21 bases sitting between them. Written as DNA, the CDR3 is TGCGCCAGCAGCCCCCTGGGCTTGCCCGACGGGGATGAGCAGTTCTTC. This codes for CASSPLGLPDGDEQFF.

This clonotype has more than one count but fewer than ten. The chain uses TRBV20-1 and TRBJ1-1; D unclear. Germline loops: CDR1 DFQATT, CDR2 SNEGSKA (reference sequence). The CDR3 totals 12 residues. The CDR3 protein is CRGLEGNTEAFF. In nucleotides, the CDR3 is TGCAGGGGTCTGGAGGGAAACACTGAAGCTTTCTTT.

The chain combines TRBV4-3 with TRBJ1-3; D gene unclear. Trimming shortened V by 2 bases and J by 5 bases, and 13 bases separated the two germline ends. The CDR3 covers 15 residues. Germline lookup yields CDR1 LGHNA and CDR2 YSLEER. The CDR3, as DNA: TGCGCCAGCAGCCAACGTGCCGGACCGCGAAACACCATATATTTT. Protein product: CASSQRAGPRNTIYF.

This clonotype was counted a few times. The chain links TRBV24-1 to TRBJ2-3; D could derive from TRBD1 or TRBD2 (7 bases each). The CDR3 loop spans 16 amino acids. V was cut by 12 bases and J by 6 bases, with 27 bases left in between. Germline CDR1 reads KGHDR; CDR2 reads SFDVKD. Here the CDR3 reads CAAPTARGGTRDTQYF. The CDR3 DNA is TGTGCCGCCCCGACCGCCAGGGGGGGGACGCGTGATACGCAGTATTTT.

This clonotype was picked up a small number of times. The chain is built from TRBV5-1 and TRBJ2-3; a possible D gene is TRBD1 (6 bases). Germline assignment: CDR1 SGHRS and CDR2 YFSETQ. CDR3 size: 13 residues. V was shortened by 3 bases and J by 9 bases, with 14 bases between the two germline ends. As DNA, the CDR3 is TGCGCCAGCAGCTCGAGGACAGACCCGACGCAGTATTTT. The encoded protein is CASSSRTDPTQYF.

The chain uses TRBV30 and TRBJ2-2; D gene ambiguous. The CDR3 consists of 12 residues. With 5 bases removed from V and 3 bases from J, the gap between germline ends came to 7 bases. Germline assignment: CDR1 GTSNPN and CDR2 SVGIG (reference sequence). The CDR3 region is CAWFRDTGELFF. The CDR3 bases are TGTGCCTGGTTTAGGGACACCGGGGAGCTGTTTTTT.

In its sample, this clonotype was seen a few times. V is TRBV7-2 and J is TRBJ2-5; D may match TRBD1 or TRBD2 (5 bases each). Per the germline V gene, CDR1 is SGHTA and CDR2 is FQGNSA. The length of the CDR3 is 11 residues. Trimming pared 5 bases from V and 9 bases from J, leaving 10 bases between. CDR3 amino acids: CASSPVGAQYF. The CDR3 region has the DNA TGTGCCAGCAGCCCGGTGGGGGCCCAGTACTTC. Full variable domain (missing parts from reference TRBV7-2 and TRBJ2-5): GAGVSQSPSNKVTEKGKDVELRCDPISGHTALYWYRQSLGQGLEFLIYFQGNSAPDKSGLPSDRFSAERTGGSVSTLTIQRTQQEDSAVYLCASSPVGAQYFGPGTRLLVL.

The V gene is TRBV18, the J gene TRBJ2-6, with D uncertain. The V gene lost 3 bases and the J gene lost 4 bases, with 7 bases spanning the gap. The V gene's germline CDR1 is KGHSH and CDR2 LQKENI. CDR3 length equals 14 residues. The CDR3 loop is CASSPSAGANVLTF. Here the CDR3 DNA reads TGTGCCAGCTCACCCTCCGCGGGGGCCAACGTCCTGACTTTC.

This clonotype was detected ten times or more. The V and J genes are TRBV9 and TRBJ2-7, with D perhaps matching TRBD1 or TRBD2 (5 bases each). V was pared by 1 base and J by 2 bases, with 10 bases between. Per the germline V gene, CDR1 is SGDLS and CDR2 is YYNGEE. This CDR3 region has 14 residues. CDR3 region: CASSVRDGTYEQYF. The CDR3 DNA sequence: TGTGCCAGCAGCGTACGGGACGGGACCTACGAGCAGTACTTC.

This clonotype was detected only a few times. The rearrangement joins TRBV4-1 to TRBJ1-1; 7 bases match TRBD1. This CDR3 spans 14 amino acids. J was trimmed by 6 bases and V by 1 base; bases with no gene match: 5. CDR1 is MGHRA and CDR2 is YSYEKL in the germline V gene. CDR3 loop: CASSQGQGKPEAFF. The DNA for the CDR3 is TGCGCCAGCAGCCAAGGACAGGGTAAGCCTGAAGCTTTCTTT.

V and J are TRBV11-2 and TRBJ2-5; D is possibly TRBD2 (7 bases). Germline CDR1 SGHAT, CDR2 FQNNGV. V was clipped by 5 bases and J by 7 bases, with 17 bases between them. This CDR3 is built from 14 residues. This chain's CDR3 is CASSASRGGVTQYF. As DNA, the CDR3 is TGTGCCAGCAGCGCCTCTAGAGGGGGGGTGACCCAGTACTTC.

This clonotype has at least ten counts. The chain links TRBV10-2 to TRBJ2-3; the D is unclear. V lost 2 bases and J 6 bases, leaving 9 bases between the germline ends. Germline V gene data show CDR1 as WSHSY and CDR2 as SAAADI. The CDR3 has 13 amino acids. The CDR3 bases are TGCGCCAGCAGTGAGGATACGGGCGATACGCAGTATTTT. It specifies CASSEDTGDTQYF.

This clonotype was picked up a small number of times. This sequence joins TRBV7-2 and TRBJ2-2; 9 bases are shared with TRBD2. Germline V CDR1 and CDR2: SGHTA, FQGNSA. V shed 4 bases, J shed 5 bases, and the junction held 8 bases outside the gene matches. The CDR3 has 16 amino acids. DNA of the CDR3: TGTGCCAGCAGCTGGGAGCGGGGGGCAGGGACCGGGGAGCTGTTTTTT. Protein: CASSWERGAGTGELFF.

This clonotype was counted only a few times. The CDR3 nucleotides are TGCGCCAGCAGCCCCTCGGCGGGGAACTACGAGCAGTACTTC. As protein: CASSPSAGNYEQYF. This sequence joins TRBV5-1 and TRBJ2-7, with D tentatively TRBD2 (6 bases). Germline V gene lookup returns CDR1 SGHRS and CDR2 YFSETQ. The CDR3 loop spans 14 amino acids. Trimming left V 4 bases short and J 3 bases short, with 14 bases between.